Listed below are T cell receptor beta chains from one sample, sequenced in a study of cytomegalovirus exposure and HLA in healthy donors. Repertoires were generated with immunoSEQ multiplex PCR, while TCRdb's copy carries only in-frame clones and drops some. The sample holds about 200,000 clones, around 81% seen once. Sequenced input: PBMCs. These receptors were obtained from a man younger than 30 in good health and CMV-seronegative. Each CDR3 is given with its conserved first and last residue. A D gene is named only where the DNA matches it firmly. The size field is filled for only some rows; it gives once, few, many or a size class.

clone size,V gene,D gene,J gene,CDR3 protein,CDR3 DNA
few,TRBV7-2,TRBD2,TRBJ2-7,CASSLASGEVGEQYF,TGTGCCAGCAGCTTAGCTAGCGGGGAGGTGGGGGAGCAGTACTTC
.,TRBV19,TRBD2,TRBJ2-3,CASSMDWGGFTDTQYF,TGTGCCAGTAGTATGGATTGGGGGGGATTCACAGATACGCAGTATTTT
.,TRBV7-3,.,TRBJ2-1,CASSSSTSPSSYNEQFF,TGTGCCAGCAGCTCCTCCACATCCCCAAGCTCCTACAATGAGCAGTTCTTC
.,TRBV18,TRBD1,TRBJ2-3,CASSPQDRLTDTQYF,TGTGCCAGCTCACCACAGGACAGGCTCACAGATACGCAGTATTTT
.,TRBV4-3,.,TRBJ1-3,CASSQGRGLGNTIYF,TGCGCCAGCAGCCAAGGACGAGGGCTTGGAAACACCATATATTTT
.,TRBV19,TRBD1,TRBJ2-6,CASSMLGRDRGPPGANVLTF,TGTGCCAGTAGTATGTTGGGCCGGGACAGGGGACCTCCTGGGGCCAACGTCCTGACTTTC
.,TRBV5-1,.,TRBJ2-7,CASSAAASQASYEQYF,TGCGCCAGCAGTGCTGCGGCTAGCCAGGCTTCCTACGAGCAGTACTTC
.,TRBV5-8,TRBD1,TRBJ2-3,CASSLGQGLTDTQYF,TGTGCCAGCAGCTTGGGACAGGGATTAACAGATACGCAGTATTTT
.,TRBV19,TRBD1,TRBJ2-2,CASSSPRDRIDRTGELFF,TGTGCCAGTAGTTCTCCCCGGGACAGGATTGATCGCACCGGGGAGCTGTTTTTT
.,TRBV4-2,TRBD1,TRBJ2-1,CASSQEVGTGSSYNEQFF,TGTGCCAGCAGCCAAGAAGTTGGGACAGGGAGCTCCTACAATGAGCAGTTCTTC
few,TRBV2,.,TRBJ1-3,CARTGGAGNTIYF,TGTGCCAGGACGGGGGGAGCTGGAAACACCATATATTTT
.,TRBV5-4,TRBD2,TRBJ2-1,CASSLAGTRGVNEQFF,TGTGCCAGCAGCTTGGCCGGGACTAGAGGTGTCAATGAGCAGTTCTTC
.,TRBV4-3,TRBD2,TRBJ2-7,CASSQGLVPYEQYF,TGCGCCAGCAGCCAGGGACTAGTCCCCTACGAGCAGTACTTC
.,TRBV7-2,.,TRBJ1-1,CASSSRLGADTEAFF,TGTGCCAGCAGCTCCAGACTGGGGGCGGACACTGAAGCTTTCTTT
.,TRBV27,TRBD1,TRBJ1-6,CASSFRDRAYNSPLHF,TGTGCCAGCAGTTTTAGGGACAGAGCGTATAATTCACCCCTCCACTTT
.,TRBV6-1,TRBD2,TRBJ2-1,CASRESGRNEQFF,TGTGCCAGCAGGGAAAGCGGGAGGAATGAGCAGTTCTTC
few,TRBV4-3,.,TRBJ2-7,CASSQGRVGWYEQYF,TGCGCCAGCAGCCAAGGTCGGGTGGGTTGGTACGAGCAGTACTTC
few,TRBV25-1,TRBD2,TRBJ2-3,CASSEKPSSGRADTQYF,TGTGCCAGCAGTGAGAAACCTAGTAGCGGGAGAGCAGATACGCAGTATTTT
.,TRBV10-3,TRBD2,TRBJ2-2,CAISEPGLAGTGELFF,TGTGCCATCAGTGAGCCGGGACTAGCGGGCACCGGGGAGCTGTTTTTT
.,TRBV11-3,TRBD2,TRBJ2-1,CASKKREGDEQFF,TGTGCCAGCAAGAAGCGGGAGGGCGACGAGCAGTTCTTC
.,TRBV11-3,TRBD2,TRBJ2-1,CASSLSASGTSGSGEQFF,TGTGCCAGCAGCTTATCCGCGTCCGGGACTAGCGGGAGTGGGGAGCAGTTCTTC
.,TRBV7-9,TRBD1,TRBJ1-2,CASSLPYRQGPTPNYGYTF,TGTGCCAGCAGCTTACCCTATCGACAGGGTCCCACCCCTAACTATGGCTACACCTTC
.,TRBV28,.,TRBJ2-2,CASSLATLNTGELFF,TGTGCCAGCAGCCTAGCGACCCTAAACACCGGGGAGCTGTTTTTT
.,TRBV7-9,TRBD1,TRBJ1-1,CASSLTRGTAEAFF,TGTGCCAGCAGCTTAACCAGGGGGACTGCTGAAGCTTTCTTT
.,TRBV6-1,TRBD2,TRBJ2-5,CASSETSGGFGETQYF,TGTGCCAGCAGTGAAACTAGCGGGGGGTTCGGAGAGACCCAGTACTTC
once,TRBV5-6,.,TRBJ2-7,CASSLVALTEQYF,TGTGCCAGCAGCTTGGTAGCCCTGACGGAGCAGTACTTC
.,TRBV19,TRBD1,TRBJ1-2,CASRAGGDYGYTF,TGTGCCAGTAGGGCAGGGGGCGACTATGGCTACACCTTC
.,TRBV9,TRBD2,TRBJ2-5,CASSEGVAGFFQETQYF,TGTGCCAGCAGCGAGGGGGTAGCGGGGTTTTTCCAAGAGACCCAGTACTTC
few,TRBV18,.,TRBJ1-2,CASSPPGLQLIESGYTF,TGTGCCAGCTCACCCCCGGGACTACAACTTATAGAGAGTGGCTACACCTTC
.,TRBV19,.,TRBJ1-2,CASNTQAGNGYTF,TGTGCCAGCAACACCCAAGCAGGGAACGGCTACACCTTC
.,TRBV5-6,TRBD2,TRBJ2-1,CASSLASSGTLNVYNEQFF,TGTGCCAGCAGCTTGGCCTCTAGCGGAACACTAAACGTCTACAATGAGCAGTTCTTC
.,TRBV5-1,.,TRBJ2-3,CASSLKGLYSTDTQYF,TGCGCCAGCAGCTTGAAGGGACTCTATAGCACAGATACGCAGTATTTT
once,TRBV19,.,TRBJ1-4,CASSVGLSGNEKLFF,TGTGCCAGTAGTGTGGGACTTTCCGGCAATGAAAAACTGTTTTTT
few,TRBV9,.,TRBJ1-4,CASSGGAAGKLFF,TGTGCCAGCAGCGGTGGGGCTGCAGGAAAACTGTTTTTT
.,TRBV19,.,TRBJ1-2,CASSVGLGVRYGYTF,TGTGCCAGTAGTGTGGGCTTGGGAGTTCGCTATGGCTACACCTTC
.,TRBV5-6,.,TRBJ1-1,CASSLGAGTEAFF,TGTGCCAGCAGCTTGGGGGCGGGGACTGAAGCTTTCTTT
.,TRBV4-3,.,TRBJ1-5,CASSQTLAHSNQPQHF,TGCGCCAGCAGCCAAACACTAGCGCATAGCAATCAGCCCCAGCATTTT
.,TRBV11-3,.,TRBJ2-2,CASSLWPNTGELFF,TGTGCCAGCAGCTTATGGCCTAACACCGGGGAGCTGTTTTTT
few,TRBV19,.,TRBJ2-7,CASSIGQSYEQYF,TGTGCCAGTAGTATAGGGCAGTCCTACGAGCAGTACTTC